The source of this T cell receptor (beta chain) is a study of molecular identifiers for immune sequencing clone quantification. Study as a whole: Split five ways in replicates, RNA from about 20,000 or 100,000 naive CD8 cells had four portions sequenced. General observations from the study: Clones above 20 RNA copies held over 98% of effector molecules, under 1% in naive cells.

This clonotype has just a few counts. As yet, its antigen is unknown. Previously published methods and listed TCR primers were used for the bulk TCR libraries. TCRdb itself ran the PCR reads through MiXCR, one entry per CDR3 protein. Of about 500,000 distinct CDR3 sequences listed, about 25% are singletons. The CDR3 loop spans 12 amino acids. CDR1 DFQATT and CDR2 SNEGSKA come from the germline V gene (reference sequence). The source material was naive CD8+ T cells from blood, with Jurkat cell RNA spiked in. As for subset: FACS-sorted CD8+CD4-CCR7+CD45RA+ naive T cells. This chain links TRBV20-1 with TRBJ2-3; D call uncertain. This receptor was taken from a human donor in good health. Some libraries in this study had Jurkat cell RNA spiked in. CDR3 loop: CKGGLRTDTQYF. The CDR3 nucleotides read TGCAAAGGTGGGCTTCGCACAGATACGCAGTATTTT.